The present TCR beta chain was sequenced within a study of T cell repertoires in cytomegalovirus infection. At the level of the study: Evidence of both CMV infection and a matching HLA type came from public TCR beta signatures.

Study findings and constraints: The ex vivo response was dominated by HLA-C-restricted CMV-specific TCR beta clonotypes. Cumulative public TCR beta family frequency identified CMV carriers with the relevant HLA.

After removal of 0 bases from V and 0 bases from J, the junction contained 14 bases not matched to a gene. This CDR3 contains 20 residues. Germline CDR1 and CDR2: LGHNA and YSLEER. TCRdb passed the reads through MiXCR, listing each CDR3 protein once. The table records approximately 70,000 distinct CDR3 sequences, 20% to 25% of them present only once. About this clonotype itself: The antigen is not known.

The sample taken for sequencing was PBMCs, sequenced either directly or after in vitro stimulation (not recorded which). The TCR sequence derives from a human donor in good health (CMV status not recorded). Some clones in this sample may be carry-over from other donors' samples. The chain is built from TRBV4-3 and TRBJ2-3; 8 bases are a match to TRBD2. The CDR3 DNA is TGCGCCAGCAGCCAAGATCCCGACGGGAGGGCCGGGTTTAGCACAGATACGCAGTATTTT. Translation gives CASSQDPDGRAGFSTDTQYF.